The TCR beta chain under discussion was sequenced for a study of shared clonotypes between healthy human individuals. Study observations and caveats: Approximately 4.9% of naive CD4 clonotypes were shared across four donors.

Generated by immunoSEQ multiplex PCR, the TCRdb table keeps only in-frame clones and is missing some. The table shows 2 million to 3 million clones, with around nine tenths occurring only once. CDR3 length: 14 amino acids. V shed 3 bases and J 9 bases; nucleotides not matched to a gene: 8. Germline V gene data show CDR1 as LNHDA and CDR2 as SQIVND (reference sequence). Of note for this clone: Its antigen is as yet unknown.

The J gene is TRBJ2-1, the V gene TRBV19; 7 nucleotides agree with TRBD2. The clonotype originates from a man between 18 and 35 years old in good health. Source material: naive CD4+ T cells sorted from blood. The subset was: CD45RA+ positively selected. CDR3 sequence (DNA): TGTGCCAGTAGTATGCGAGGGAGGGCCACTGAGCAGTTCTTC. It specifies CASSMRGRATEQFF.